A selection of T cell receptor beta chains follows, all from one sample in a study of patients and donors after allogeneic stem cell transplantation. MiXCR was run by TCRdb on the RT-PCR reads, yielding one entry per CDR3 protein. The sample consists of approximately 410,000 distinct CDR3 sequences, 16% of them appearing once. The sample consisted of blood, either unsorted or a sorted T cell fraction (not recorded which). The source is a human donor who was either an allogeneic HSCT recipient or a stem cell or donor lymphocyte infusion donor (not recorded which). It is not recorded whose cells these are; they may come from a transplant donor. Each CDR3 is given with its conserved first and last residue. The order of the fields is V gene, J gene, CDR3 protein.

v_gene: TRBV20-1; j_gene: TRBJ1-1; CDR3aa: CSARSGTGGNTEAFF
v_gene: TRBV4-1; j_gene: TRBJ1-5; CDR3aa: CASSQPLWGPQHF
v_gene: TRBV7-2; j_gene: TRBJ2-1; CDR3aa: CASSPLDPRGEQFF
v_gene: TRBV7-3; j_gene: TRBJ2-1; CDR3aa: CASSATNKNNEQFF
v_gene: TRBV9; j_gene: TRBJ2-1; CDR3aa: CASSEAGEQFF
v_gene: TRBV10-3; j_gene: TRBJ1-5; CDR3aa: CAISGQGAGEPQHF
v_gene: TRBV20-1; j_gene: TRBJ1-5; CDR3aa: CSAKFRGRQPQHF
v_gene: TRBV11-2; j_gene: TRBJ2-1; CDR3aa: CASSLRGKSAGVYNEQFF
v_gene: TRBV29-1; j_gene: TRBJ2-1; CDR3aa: CSVEDLRDRGPSASYNEQFF
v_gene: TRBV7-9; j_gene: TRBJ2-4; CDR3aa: CASSPGQLAKNIQYF
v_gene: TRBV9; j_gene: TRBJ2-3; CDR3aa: CASSEGLATDTQYF
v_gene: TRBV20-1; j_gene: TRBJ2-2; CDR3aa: CSARGRVVTGELFF
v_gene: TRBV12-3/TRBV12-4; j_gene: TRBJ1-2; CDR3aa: CASRRAGGPNYGYTF
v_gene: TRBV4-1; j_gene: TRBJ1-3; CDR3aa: CASSQPGRSSGNTIYF
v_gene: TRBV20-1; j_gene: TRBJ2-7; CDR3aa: CSAMTGTSVSYEQYF
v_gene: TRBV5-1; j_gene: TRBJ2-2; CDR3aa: CASSLLQGNTGELFF
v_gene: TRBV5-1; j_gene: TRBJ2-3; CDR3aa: CASSSNPGTDSTDTQYF
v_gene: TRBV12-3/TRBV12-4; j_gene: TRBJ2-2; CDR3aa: CASSPRALAVLTGELFF
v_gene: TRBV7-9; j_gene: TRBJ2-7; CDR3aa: CASSRDRFSYEQYF
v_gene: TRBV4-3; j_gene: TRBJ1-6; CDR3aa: CASSQDPRQRAPLHF
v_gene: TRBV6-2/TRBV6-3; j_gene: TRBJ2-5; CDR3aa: CASHLRTGIQETQYF
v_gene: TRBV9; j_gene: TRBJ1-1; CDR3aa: CASSIHGSMNTEAFF
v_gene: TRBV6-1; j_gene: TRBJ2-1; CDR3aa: CASSDRTGAFYNEQFF
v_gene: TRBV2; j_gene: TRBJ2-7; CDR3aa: CASSVLWESYEQYF
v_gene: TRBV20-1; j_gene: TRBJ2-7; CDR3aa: CSARDGRRTSYEQYF
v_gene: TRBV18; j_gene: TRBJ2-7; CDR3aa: CASSPREERGEQYF
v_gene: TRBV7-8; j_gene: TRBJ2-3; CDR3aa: CASSPLGTQYF
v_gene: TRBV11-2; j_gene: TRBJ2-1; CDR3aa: CASSLGVEGGLPYNEQFF
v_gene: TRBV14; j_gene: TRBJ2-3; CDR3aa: CASSQGTGGADTQYF
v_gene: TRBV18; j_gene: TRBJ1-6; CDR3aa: CASSVQGSSSPLHF
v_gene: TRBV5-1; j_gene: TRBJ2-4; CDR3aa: CASSLGLAGGFAKNIQYF
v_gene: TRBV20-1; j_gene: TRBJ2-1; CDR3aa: CSAREAGKFGEQFF
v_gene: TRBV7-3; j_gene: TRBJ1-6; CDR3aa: CASSLTGINSPLHF
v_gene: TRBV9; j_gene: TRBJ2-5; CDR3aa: CASRPGLSGETQYF
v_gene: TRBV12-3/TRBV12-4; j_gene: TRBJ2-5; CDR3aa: CASRSSGAIQETQYF
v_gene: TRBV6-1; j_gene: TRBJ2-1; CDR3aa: CASSQGPGSYNEQFF
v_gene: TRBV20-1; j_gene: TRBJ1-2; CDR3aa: CSATVGGPNGYTF
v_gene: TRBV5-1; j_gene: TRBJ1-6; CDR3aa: CASSSGQHYNSPLHF
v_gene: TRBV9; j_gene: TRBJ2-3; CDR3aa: CASSVGLAGATDTQYF
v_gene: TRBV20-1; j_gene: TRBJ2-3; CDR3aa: CSARPAGEADTQYF
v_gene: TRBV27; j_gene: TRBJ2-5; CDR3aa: CASSRRGAGLETQYF
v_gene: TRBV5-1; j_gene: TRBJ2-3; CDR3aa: CASSLVGQGPGRDTQYF
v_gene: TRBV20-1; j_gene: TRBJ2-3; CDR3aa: CSASLTDTQYF
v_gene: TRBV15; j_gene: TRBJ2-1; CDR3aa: CATSRALAGKNEQFF
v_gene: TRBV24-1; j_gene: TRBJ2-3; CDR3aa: CATSEGGGGTDTQYF
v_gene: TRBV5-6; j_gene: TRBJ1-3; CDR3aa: CASSFPIGPGSGNTIYF
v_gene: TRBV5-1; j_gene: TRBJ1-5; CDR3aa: CASSLAGEDNQPQHF
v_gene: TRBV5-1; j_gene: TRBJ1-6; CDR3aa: CASSLDGRENSPLHF